This is a list of T cell receptor beta chains from one sample in a study of T cells after yellow fever vaccination. In TCRdb, the 5' RACE reads were re-called with MiXCR into one record per CDR3 protein. The data show 150,000 or so distinct CDR3 sequences, more than 5.5% seen once. Source: CD4+ T cells sorted from PBMCs, taken 4 to 5 days after the first yellow fever vaccination. The receptors were sampled from a man younger than 30 who received the YFV17D yellow fever vaccine. Each CDR3 is given with its conserved first and last residue. The D gene is left open where the match is weak. A row's size may be missing; if present it is once, few, many or a size class.

clone_size: many; d_call: .; j_call: TRBJ2-6; v_call: TRBV5-6; cdr3_aa: CASSLGTSGANVLTF; cdr3_nt: TGTGCCAGCAGCTTGGGGACCTCTGGGGCCAACGTCCTGACTTTC
clone_size: .; d_call: .; j_call: TRBJ2-6; v_call: TRBV7-2; cdr3_aa: CASSLNGAWGANVLTF; cdr3_nt: TGTGCCAGCAGCTTAAATGGGGCCTGGGGGGCCAACGTCCTGACTTTC
clone_size: many; d_call: .; j_call: TRBJ2-2; v_call: TRBV13; cdr3_aa: CASSLVLGRTGELFF; cdr3_nt: TGTGCCAGCAGCTTAGTCCTGGGACGAACCGGGGAGCTGTTTTTT
clone_size: few; d_call: .; j_call: TRBJ1-2; v_call: TRBV5-1; cdr3_aa: CASSLDTSNYGYTF; cdr3_nt: TGCGCCAGCAGCTTGGATACATCTAACTATGGCTACACCTTC
clone_size: many; d_call: TRBD1; j_call: TRBJ1-2; v_call: TRBV5-1; cdr3_aa: CASSTDHTGGWDYGYTF; cdr3_nt: TGCGCCAGCAGCACGGACCATACAGGGGGCTGGGACTATGGCTACACCTTC
clone_size: .; d_call: TRBD1; j_call: TRBJ2-3; v_call: TRBV20-1; cdr3_aa: CSALDRTYTDTQYF; cdr3_nt: TGCAGTGCCCTGGACAGGACCTACACAGATACGCAGTATTTT
clone_size: many; d_call: TRBD1; j_call: TRBJ1-2; v_call: TRBV12-3/TRBV12-4; cdr3_aa: CASSNRGYGYTF; cdr3_nt: TGTGCCAGCAGTAACAGGGGCTATGGCTACACCTTC
clone_size: few; d_call: .; j_call: TRBJ1-2; v_call: TRBV30; cdr3_aa: CAWSQTTINGGYTF; cdr3_nt: TGTGCCTGGAGCCAGACCACCATTAACGGAGGCTACACCTTC
clone_size: .; d_call: TRBD1; j_call: TRBJ2-1; v_call: TRBV19; cdr3_aa: CASQTLQGQSLRNEQFF; cdr3_nt: TGTGCCAGCCAAACGCTCCAGGGACAGTCCCTTCGGAATGAGCAGTTCTTC
clone_size: .; d_call: TRBD1; j_call: TRBJ1-2; v_call: TRBV4-2; cdr3_aa: CACSRDSGGYTF; cdr3_nt: TGTGCCTGCAGCCGGGACAGTGGAGGCTACACCTTC
clone_size: few; d_call: .; j_call: TRBJ1-6; v_call: TRBV3-1; cdr3_aa: CASSQDFTGSYRNSPLHF; cdr3_nt: TGTGCCAGCAGCCAAGATTTTACGGGGAGCTATAGAAATTCACCCCTCCACTTT
clone_size: few; d_call: TRBD2; j_call: TRBJ2-5; v_call: TRBV5-1; cdr3_aa: CASSPTPGLAGETQYF; cdr3_nt: TGCGCCAGCAGCCCGACCCCCGGACTAGCTGGAGAGACCCAGTACTTC
clone_size: many; d_call: TRBD2; j_call: TRBJ2-2; v_call: TRBV7-2; cdr3_aa: CASSLLERGVGELFF; cdr3_nt: TGTGCCAGCAGCTTACTCGAGCGGGGGGTCGGGGAGCTGTTTTTT
clone_size: many; d_call: .; j_call: TRBJ2-3; v_call: TRBV20-1; cdr3_aa: CSARVNLPADTQYF; cdr3_nt: TGCAGTGCTAGAGTCAACCTTCCTGCAGATACGCAGTATTTT
clone_size: few; d_call: .; j_call: TRBJ2-3; v_call: TRBV7-9; cdr3_aa: CASSPDLSSTDTQYF; cdr3_nt: TGTGCCAGCAGCCCTGACTTATCTAGCACAGATACGCAGTATTTT
clone_size: many; d_call: .; j_call: TRBJ1-1; v_call: TRBV7-3; cdr3_aa: CASSLTLVAGLATEAFF; cdr3_nt: TGTGCCAGCAGCTTAACGTTGGTGGCAGGGTTGGCCACTGAAGCTTTCTTT
clone_size: many; d_call: TRBD1; j_call: TRBJ2-3; v_call: TRBV5-1; cdr3_aa: CASSWDSSGTDTQYF; cdr3_nt: TGCGCCAGCAGCTGGGACAGTTCTGGCACAGATACGCAGTATTTT
clone_size: many; d_call: .; j_call: TRBJ1-1; v_call: TRBV3-1; cdr3_aa: CASSQRARGTEAFF; cdr3_nt: TGTGCCAGCAGCCAACGAGCCCGGGGAACTGAAGCTTTCTTT
clone_size: many; d_call: .; j_call: TRBJ2-1; v_call: TRBV30; cdr3_aa: CAWSEFYEQFF; cdr3_nt: TGTGCCTGGAGTGAATTTTATGAGCAGTTCTTC
clone_size: few; d_call: .; j_call: TRBJ2-6; v_call: TRBV6-2/TRBV6-3; cdr3_aa: CASSPQDSGANVLTF; cdr3_nt: TGTGCCAGCAGCCCCCAGGACTCTGGGGCCAACGTCCTGACTTTC
clone_size: many; d_call: TRBD2; j_call: TRBJ2-3; v_call: TRBV11-2; cdr3_aa: CASSRGAGTSGGLDTQYF; cdr3_nt: TGTGCCAGCAGCCGCGGAGCCGGGACTAGCGGGGGGTTGGATACGCAGTATTTT
clone_size: .; d_call: TRBD1; j_call: TRBJ2-6; v_call: TRBV19; cdr3_aa: CASSARTGSGVLTF; cdr3_nt: TGTGCCAGTAGTGCTCGGACAGGGTCCGGAGTCCTGACTTTC
clone_size: many; d_call: .; j_call: TRBJ2-3; v_call: TRBV9; cdr3_aa: CASSLSGFLTDTQYF; cdr3_nt: TGTGCCAGCAGCTTAAGCGGGTTTCTTACAGATACGCAGTATTTT
clone_size: many; d_call: TRBD1; j_call: TRBJ2-5; v_call: TRBV5-1; cdr3_aa: CASRPQQGAIGETQYF; cdr3_nt: TGCGCCAGCAGACCACAACAGGGGGCTATAGGAGAGACCCAGTACTTC
clone_size: many; d_call: .; j_call: TRBJ1-5; v_call: TRBV20-1; cdr3_aa: CSARELGRDSNQPQHF; cdr3_nt: TGCAGTGCTAGAGAGTTGGGCAGGGATAGCAATCAGCCCCAGCATTTT
clone_size: few; d_call: TRBD2; j_call: TRBJ2-5; v_call: TRBV20-1; cdr3_aa: CSAFGLAGVQETQYF; cdr3_nt: TGCAGTGCTTTCGGACTAGCGGGGGTACAAGAGACCCAGTACTTC
clone_size: many; d_call: .; j_call: TRBJ1-2; v_call: TRBV7-2; cdr3_aa: CASSLGNTGLLGYTF; cdr3_nt: TGTGCCAGCAGCTTGGGAAACACAGGGTTACTTGGCTACACCTTC
clone_size: .; d_call: TRBD1; j_call: TRBJ2-5; v_call: TRBV24-1; cdr3_aa: CATSDTDREARETQYF; cdr3_nt: TGTGCCACCAGTGATACGGACAGGGAGGCCAGAGAGACCCAGTACTTC
clone_size: many; d_call: .; j_call: TRBJ2-5; v_call: TRBV7-2; cdr3_aa: CASSLVQGDQYF; cdr3_nt: TGTGCCAGCAGCTTAGTACAGGGAGACCAGTACTTC
clone_size: .; d_call: TRBD2; j_call: TRBJ2-3; v_call: TRBV4-3; cdr3_aa: CASGGTSGGAGTDTQYF; cdr3_nt: TGCGCCAGCGGCGGGACTAGCGGGGGGGCCGGCACAGATACGCAGTATTTT
clone_size: many; d_call: TRBD1; j_call: TRBJ1-1; v_call: TRBV5-1; cdr3_aa: CASSLETGDEAFF; cdr3_nt: TGCGCCAGCAGCTTAGAGACAGGGGATGAAGCTTTCTTT
clone_size: .; d_call: .; j_call: TRBJ1-5; v_call: TRBV4-3; cdr3_aa: CASSLTASNQPQHF; cdr3_nt: TGCGCCAGCAGCCTGACGGCGAGCAATCAGCCCCAGCATTTT
clone_size: .; d_call: TRBD1; j_call: TRBJ1-3; v_call: TRBV29-1; cdr3_aa: CSVGQGAAGNTIYF; cdr3_nt: TGCAGCGTTGGACAGGGGGCGGCTGGAAACACCATATATTTT
clone_size: .; d_call: .; j_call: TRBJ1-6; v_call: TRBV2; cdr3_aa: CASTRAGSPLHF; cdr3_nt: TGTGCCAGCACAAGGGCCGGCTCACCCCTCCACTTT
clone_size: many; d_call: TRBD1; j_call: TRBJ2-3; v_call: TRBV6-5; cdr3_aa: CASRSGQGAGADTQYF; cdr3_nt: TGTGCCAGCAGAAGTGGACAGGGGGCCGGCGCAGATACGCAGTATTTT
clone_size: many; d_call: TRBD1; j_call: TRBJ1-3; v_call: TRBV19; cdr3_aa: CASSIQGDGNTIYF; cdr3_nt: TGTGCCAGTAGTATCCAGGGGGACGGAAACACCATATATTTT
clone_size: .; d_call: .; j_call: TRBJ1-1; v_call: TRBV13; cdr3_aa: CASSLLLERIEAFF; cdr3_nt: TGTGCCAGCAGCTTACTATTGGAGCGGATTGAAGCTTTCTTT
clone_size: .; d_call: .; j_call: TRBJ1-3; v_call: TRBV6-1; cdr3_aa: CASSALIPISGNTIYF; cdr3_nt: TGTGCCAGCAGTGCATTAATACCGATCTCTGGAAACACCATATATTTT
clone_size: few; d_call: .; j_call: TRBJ1-2; v_call: TRBV5-1; cdr3_aa: CASSRPSMVRKDYGYTF; cdr3_nt: TGCGCCAGCAGTCGCCCATCCATGGTCAGAAAAGACTATGGCTACACCTTC
clone_size: few; d_call: .; j_call: TRBJ2-6; v_call: TRBV19; cdr3_aa: CASTGVMAGANVLTF; cdr3_nt: TGTGCCAGTACCGGAGTAATGGCTGGGGCCAACGTCCTGACTTTC
clone_size: .; d_call: .; j_call: TRBJ1-2; v_call: TRBV7-2; cdr3_aa: CASSLGPSPVGYTF; cdr3_nt: TGTGCCAGCAGCTTAGGGCCCTCTCCCGTGGGCTACACCTTC
clone_size: few; d_call: TRBD1; j_call: TRBJ1-3; v_call: TRBV28; cdr3_aa: CASSSDRTGNTIYF; cdr3_nt: TGTGCCAGCAGTTCGGACAGGACTGGAAACACCATATATTTT
clone_size: .; d_call: .; j_call: TRBJ2-5; v_call: TRBV5-1; cdr3_aa: CASSLVRAISRVEETQYF; cdr3_nt: TGCGCCAGCAGCTTGGTAAGGGCGATAAGTCGTGTAGAAGAGACCCAGTACTTC
clone_size: few; d_call: .; j_call: TRBJ1-1; v_call: TRBV7-2; cdr3_aa: CASSLGVANTEAFF; cdr3_nt: TGTGCCAGCAGCTTAGGAGTGGCGAACACTGAAGCTTTCTTT
clone_size: .; d_call: .; j_call: TRBJ1-5; v_call: TRBV6-5; cdr3_aa: CASSSSGLVSNQPQHF; cdr3_nt: TGTGCCAGCAGTTCCTCCGGGCTGGTTAGCAATCAGCCACAGCATTTT